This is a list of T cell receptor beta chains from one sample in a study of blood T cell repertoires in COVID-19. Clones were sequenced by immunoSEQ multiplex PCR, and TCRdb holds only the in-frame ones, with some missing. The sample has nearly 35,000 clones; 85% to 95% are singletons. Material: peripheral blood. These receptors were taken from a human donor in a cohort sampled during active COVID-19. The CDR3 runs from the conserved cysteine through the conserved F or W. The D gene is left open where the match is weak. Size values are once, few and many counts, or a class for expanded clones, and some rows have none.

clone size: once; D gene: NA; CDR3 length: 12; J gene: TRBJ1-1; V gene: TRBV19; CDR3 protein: CASSIGTVEAFF; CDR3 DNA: TGTGCCAGTAGTATAGGTACAGTTGAAGCTTTCTTT
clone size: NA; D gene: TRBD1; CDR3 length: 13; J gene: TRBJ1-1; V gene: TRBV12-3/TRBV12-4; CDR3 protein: CASSLAAGGEAFF; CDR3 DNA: TGTGCCAGCAGTTTAGCGGCAGGGGGTGAAGCTTTCTTT
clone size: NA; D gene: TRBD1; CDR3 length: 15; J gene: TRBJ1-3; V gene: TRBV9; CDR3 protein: CASSVNRQGANTIYF; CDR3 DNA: TGTGCCAGCAGCGTAAACAGACAGGGGGCAAACACCATATATTTT
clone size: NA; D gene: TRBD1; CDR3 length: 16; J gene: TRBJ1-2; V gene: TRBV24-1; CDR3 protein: CATSDDTGTGAIGYTF; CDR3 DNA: TGTGCCACCAGTGATGACACCGGGACAGGGGCAATCGGCTACACCTTC
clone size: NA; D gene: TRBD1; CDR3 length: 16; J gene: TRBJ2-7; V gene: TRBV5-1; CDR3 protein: CASSDPTGPSSYEQYF; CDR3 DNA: TGCGCCAGCAGCGACCCGACAGGGCCGAGCTCCTACGAGCAGTACTTC
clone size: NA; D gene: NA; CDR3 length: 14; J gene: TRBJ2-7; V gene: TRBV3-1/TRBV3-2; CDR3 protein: CASSQTSYSYEQYF; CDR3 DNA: TGTGCCAGCAGCCAAACTAGCTATTCCTACGAGCAGTACTTC
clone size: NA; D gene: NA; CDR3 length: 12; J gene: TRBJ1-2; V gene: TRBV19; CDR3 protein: CASSNGGYGYTF; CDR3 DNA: TGTGCCAGTAGTAACGGCGGCTATGGCTACACCTTC
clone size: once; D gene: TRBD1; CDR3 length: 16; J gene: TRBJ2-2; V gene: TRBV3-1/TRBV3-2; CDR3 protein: CASSQEGGDRGGELFF; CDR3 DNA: TGTGCCAGCAGCCAAGAAGGGGGAGACAGGGGAGGGGAGCTGTTTTTT
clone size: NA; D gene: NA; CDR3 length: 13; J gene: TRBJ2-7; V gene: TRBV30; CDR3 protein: CAWSIGSTYEQYF; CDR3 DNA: TGTGCCTGGAGTATTGGCAGTACCTACGAGCAGTACTTC
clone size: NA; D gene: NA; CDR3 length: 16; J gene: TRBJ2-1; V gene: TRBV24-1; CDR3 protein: CATSDLGRVAGDEQFF; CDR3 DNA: TGTGCCACCAGTGATTTAGGGAGAGTAGCCGGCGATGAGCAGTTCTTC
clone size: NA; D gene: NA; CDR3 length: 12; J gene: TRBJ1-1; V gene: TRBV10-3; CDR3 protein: CAISDDDREAFF; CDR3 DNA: TGTGCCATCAGTGATGATGACAGGGAAGCTTTCTTT
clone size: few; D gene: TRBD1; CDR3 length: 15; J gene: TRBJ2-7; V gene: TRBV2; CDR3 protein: CASISDRIQSYEQYF; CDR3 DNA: TGTGCCAGCATCTCGGACAGGATTCAATCCTACGAGCAGTACTTC
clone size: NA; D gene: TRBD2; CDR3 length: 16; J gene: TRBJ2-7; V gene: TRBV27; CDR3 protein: CASSYGAGVSSYEQYF; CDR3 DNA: TGTGCCAGCAGTTATGGAGCGGGAGTGAGCTCCTACGAGCAGTACTTC
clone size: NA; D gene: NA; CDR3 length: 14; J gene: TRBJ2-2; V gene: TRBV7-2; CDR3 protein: CASSSLQVGGELFF; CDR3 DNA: TGTGCCAGCAGCTCTCTTCAGGTTGGCGGGGAGCTGTTTTTT
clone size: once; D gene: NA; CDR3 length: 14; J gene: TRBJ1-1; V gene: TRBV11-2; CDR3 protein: CASSLAGANTEAFF; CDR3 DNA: TGTGCCAGCAGCTTAGCAGGGGCAAACACTGAAGCTTTCTTT
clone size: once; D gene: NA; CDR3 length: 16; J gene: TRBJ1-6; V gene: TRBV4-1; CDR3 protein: CASSQVIQGNGSPLHF; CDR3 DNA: TGCGCCAGCAGCCAAGTAATACAGGGAAACGGTTCACCCCTCCACTTT
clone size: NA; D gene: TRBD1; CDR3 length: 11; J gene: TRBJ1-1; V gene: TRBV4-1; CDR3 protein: CAAGGWNEAFF; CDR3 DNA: TGCGCCGCAGGGGGCTGGAATGAAGCTTTCTTT
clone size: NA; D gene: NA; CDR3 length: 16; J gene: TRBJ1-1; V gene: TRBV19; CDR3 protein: CASSIVGQGIDTEAFF; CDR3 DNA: TGTGCCAGTAGTATAGTGGGGCAGGGGATCGACACTGAAGCTTTCTTT
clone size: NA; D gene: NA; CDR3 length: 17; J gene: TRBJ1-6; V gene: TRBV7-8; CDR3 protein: CASSLEGWGGKYSPLHF; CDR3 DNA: TGTGCCAGCAGCTTAGAAGGTTGGGGGGGGAAGTATTCACCCCTCCACTTT